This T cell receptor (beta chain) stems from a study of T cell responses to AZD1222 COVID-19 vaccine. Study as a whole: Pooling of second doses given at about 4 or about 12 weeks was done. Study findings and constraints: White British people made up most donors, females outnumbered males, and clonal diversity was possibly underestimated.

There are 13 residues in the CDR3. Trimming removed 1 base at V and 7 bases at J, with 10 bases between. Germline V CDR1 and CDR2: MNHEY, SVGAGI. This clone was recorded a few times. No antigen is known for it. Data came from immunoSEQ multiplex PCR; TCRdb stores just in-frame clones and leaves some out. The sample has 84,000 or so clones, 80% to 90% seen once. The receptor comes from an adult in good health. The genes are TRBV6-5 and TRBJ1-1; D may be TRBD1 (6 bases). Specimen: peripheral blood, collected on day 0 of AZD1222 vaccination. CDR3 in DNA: TGTGCCAGCAGTTACTGGGAGGGGGTTGAAGCTTTCTTT. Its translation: CASSYWEGVEAFF.